This is a list of T cell receptor beta chains from one sample in a study of long-term antiretroviral therapy in people with HIV. The repertoire was sequenced with immunoSEQ multiplex PCR; TCRdb's copy has only in-frame clones and lacks some. The sample includes 38,000 or so clones, over 80% of them seen just once. The material sequenced was unsorted PBMCs, taken 1.5 years after starting antiretroviral therapy. Receptors were obtained from a man aged 18 to 29 with HIV. The CDR3 runs from the conserved cysteine through the conserved F or W. Fields, in order: CDR3 DNA, CDR3 protein, V gene, J gene, clone size, D gene. D genes are given only for firm matches. Not every row has a clone size; where given, it reads once, few, many or a size class.

TGCGCCAGCAGCCAAGAAAGAACAGTAACCACCGGGGAGCTGTTTTTT,CASSQERTVTTGELFF,TRBV4-3,TRBJ2-2,.,.
TGTGCCAGCTCACCCCTCTCGGACGAGACCCAGTACTTC,CASSPLSDETQYF,TRBV18,TRBJ2-5,.,.
TGCAGCGGGGCGGGACAGGATGAAAAACTGTTTTTT,CSGAGQDEKLFF,TRBV29-1,TRBJ1-4,.,TRBD1
TGCGCCAGCAGCAGACAGGGTGCGGGAGCCTACGAGCAGTACTTC,CASSRQGAGAYEQYF,TRBV5-1,TRBJ2-7,.,.
TGTGCCAGCAGCACCGGGACAGGCTCCTACGAGCAGTACTTC,CASSTGTGSYEQYF,TRBV6-1,TRBJ2-7,.,TRBD1
TGCGCCAGCAGCTTGGGTCACAGGGATCTCCATGGCTACACCTTC,CASSLGHRDLHGYTF,TRBV5-1,TRBJ1-2,.,.
TGTGCCAGCAGCTCCACCGGGACAGGGGGCAATGAGCAGTTCTTC,CASSSTGTGGNEQFF,TRBV7-9,TRBJ2-1,.,TRBD1
TGTGCCAGCAGCCAAGATGATCGGCAGGGTGGCTACACCTTC,CASSQDDRQGGYTF,TRBV14,TRBJ1-2,.,.
TGTGCCAGCAGCCAACTTCAGGGGGCTGGGGCCAACGTCCTGACTTTC,CASSQLQGAGANVLTF,TRBV14,TRBJ2-6,.,TRBD1
TGTGCCAGCAGCCCAGGACGGGGGCAGACCCTCTATGGCTACACCTTC,CASSPGRGQTLYGYTF,TRBV5-6,TRBJ1-2,.,.
TGTGCCTGGAGTAATCCTATCCAAGGGAGCTCCTACAATGAGCAGTTCTTC,CAWSNPIQGSSYNEQFF,TRBV30,TRBJ2-1,.,.
TGTGCCAGCAGTCTAGGCGTCGACGGGACCTACGAGCAGTACTTC,CASSLGVDGTYEQYF,TRBV27,TRBJ2-7,.,.
TGTGCCAGCAGTTTAGGGTCCTACAATGAGCAGTTCTTC,CASSLGSYNEQFF,TRBV27,TRBJ2-1,.,.
TGTGCCAGCAGCCTCCTGGGCTGGGGGGACTACGAGCAGTACTTC,CASSLLGWGDYEQYF,TRBV6-1,TRBJ2-7,.,.
TGTGCCAGCAGCTTTCTGGAGACCCAGTACTTC,CASSFLETQYF,TRBV7-2,TRBJ2-5,.,.
TGCGCCAGCAGCGTCCGGACTAGCCAGGACCTCATCAATGAGCAGTTCTTC,CASSVRTSQDLINEQFF,TRBV5-1,TRBJ2-1,.,TRBD2
TGTGCCAGCTCACCACGCATCAGTCGCCACACTGAAGCTTTCTTT,CASSPRISRHTEAFF,TRBV18,TRBJ1-1,.,.
TGTGCCAGCAGCTTGGCCAGCTCAGAGGAGCTGTTTTTT,CASSLASSEELFF,TRBV5-4,TRBJ2-2,.,.
TGTGCCAGCTCACCCCGACAGGGTGGTAGGCACGAGCAGTACTTC,CASSPRQGGRHEQYF,TRBV18,TRBJ2-7,.,TRBD1
TGCGCCAGCAGCCTGGGATCACGGACAGATACGCAGTATTTT,CASSLGSRTDTQYF,TRBV5-1,TRBJ2-3,.,.
TGTGCCAGCAGTTTATTAATAGGGACGGGCACCGGGGAGCTGTTTTTT,CASSLLIGTGTGELFF,TRBV28,TRBJ2-2,once,.
TGTGCCAGCAGCGTTCAGTGGGATGAGCAGTTCTTC,CASSVQWDEQFF,TRBV6-1,TRBJ2-1,.,.
TGTGCCAGCAGATGGATGCTGAATAGGCCAGAGACCCAGTACTTC,CASRWMLNRPETQYF,TRBV2,TRBJ2-5,.,.
TGTGCCACCAGCAGCCCCGGGGACAGGGGGGACGAGCAGTACTTC,CATSSPGDRGDEQYF,TRBV15,TRBJ2-7,.,TRBD1
TGCAGCGTTGAAGCTTCACTTGCTTCCAGGGAGCAGTTCTTC,CSVEASLASREQFF,TRBV29-1,TRBJ2-1,.,.
TGTGCCAGCAGCGATGACAGGGGCGATGAGCAGTTCTTC,CASSDDRGDEQFF,TRBV5-4,TRBJ2-1,.,TRBD1
TGTGCCAGCAGCAGCGTGGCGGGGGCATACAATGAGCAGTTCTTC,CASSSVAGAYNEQFF,TRBV2,TRBJ2-1,.,.
TGTGCCAGTAGTAAGGGGGGTTCTGGAAACACCATATATTTT,CASSKGGSGNTIYF,TRBV19,TRBJ1-3,.,.
TGTGCCAGCAGCTTTTTAGGGGATCCCGCCTACGAGCAGTACTTC,CASSFLGDPAYEQYF,TRBV7-2,TRBJ2-7,.,.
TGCGCCAGCAGCCAAAATCCGGCGGGAACCGATTACGAGCAGTACTTC,CASSQNPAGTDYEQYF,TRBV4-3,TRBJ2-7,.,.
TGCGCCAGCAACATACGGGCAGGGGGGGGGTACGAGCAGTACTTC,CASNIRAGGGYEQYF,TRBV10-2,TRBJ2-7,once,.
TGTGCCAGCAGCTCCGTTGGGGGTGTTCACGAGCAGTACTTC,CASSSVGGVHEQYF,TRBV5-6,TRBJ2-7,.,.
TGTGCCAGTAGCACCGGGACATCCGAGACCCAGTACTTC,CASSTGTSETQYF,TRBV19,TRBJ2-5,.,.
TGTGCCAGCTCACCGCCCGGGGGCTTGGGCAACACTGAAGCTTTCTTT,CASSPPGGLGNTEAFF,TRBV18,TRBJ1-1,.,.
TGTGCCAGCAGTTTGGGGCTATCCTACGAGCAGTACTTC,CASSLGLSYEQYF,TRBV27,TRBJ2-7,.,.
TGTGCCAGCAGCTTAGGGGGCACCGGGGAGCTGTTTTTT,CASSLGGTGELFF,TRBV7-6,TRBJ2-2,once,.
TGTGCCAGCTCACCGCTGGACAGCCAAGAGACCCAGTACTTC,CASSPLDSQETQYF,TRBV18,TRBJ2-5,.,.
TGTGCCAGCAGCTTGTATGGCAGGGGCCCCGTTCCGCAGTATTTT,CASSLYGRGPVPQYF,TRBV5-6,TRBJ2-3,.,.
TGTGCCAGCAGCTTAGGAATATATGGATACGAGCAGTACTTC,CASSLGIYGYEQYF,TRBV7-9,TRBJ2-7,.,.
TGTGCCAGCACATTCCAAGTAGAGGCTGAAGAGACCCAGTACTTC,CASTFQVEAEETQYF,TRBV7-9,TRBJ2-5,few,.
TGTGCCAGCACCCAAGACAATGAGCAGTTCTTC,CASTQDNEQFF,TRBV5-6,TRBJ2-1,.,.
TGTGCCAGCAGCCAGATGGTTAGCTCCTACAATGAGCAGTTCTTC,CASSQMVSSYNEQFF,TRBV4-2,TRBJ2-1,.,.
TGCGCCAGCAGCACTGACCTAAACGCCGGGGAGCTGTTTTTT,CASSTDLNAGELFF,TRBV5-1,TRBJ2-2,.,.
TGTGCCAGCAGTTTGGCGGGCGCCAATGAGCAGTTCTTC,CASSLAGANEQFF,TRBV6-6,TRBJ2-1,.,.
TGTGCCAGTACGGAAGGGACGGAAGAGACCCAGTACTTC,CASTEGTEETQYF,TRBV27,TRBJ2-5,.,.
TGTGCCAGCAGCTTAGCCGACAGTTTGGGTGAGCAGTACTTC,CASSLADSLGEQYF,TRBV7-8,TRBJ2-7,.,.
TGTGCCAGCAGCGTAGGGATAGCGGCTAGCACAGATACGCAGTATTTT,CASSVGIAASTDTQYF,TRBV9,TRBJ2-3,.,.
TGTGCCAGCAGCTTAGAGGGCGGGGAGCTGTTTTTT,CASSLEGGELFF,TRBV7-2,TRBJ2-2,.,.
TGTGCCAGCAACGTACAGGGAACTAATGAAAAACTGTTTTTT,CASNVQGTNEKLFF,TRBV7-9,TRBJ1-4,.,.
TGTGCCAGCAGCCCCCGGGGGGCTCTAGACGAGCAGTACTTC,CASSPRGALDEQYF,TRBV11-2,TRBJ2-7,.,.
TGTGCCAGCTCACCCGGTAGTAACTATGGCTACACCTTC,CASSPGSNYGYTF,TRBV18,TRBJ1-2,.,.
TGTGCCAGCAGCTTAGCTCTGGGACAGGGGGCTAATGAAAAACTGTTTTTT,CASSLALGQGANEKLFF,TRBV7-4,TRBJ1-4,.,TRBD1